A single TCR beta chain is shown here with its context. Its antigen is still unknown. There are 16 residues in the CDR3. Germline V gene lookup returns CDR1 MRHNA and CDR2 SNTAGT. With V trimmed by 6 bases and J by 0 bases, 5 bases remained unmatched. This sample is part of a study of cytomegalovirus exposure and HLA in healthy donors. It was with 60 Vbeta and 13 Jbeta primers that the PCR ran. Here immunoSEQ multiplex PCR was the method, and the copy in TCRdb shows in-frame clones only, minus some. This sample yields about 130,000 clones, of which roughly 85% are seen a single time; approximately 1% belongs to the top ten. Overall study findings and caveats: In the analysis, some V segments, TRBV6-2 and TRBV6-3 included, were excluded as indistinguishable. Rare TCR sequences predominated, though certain public TCRs were found in many donors.

Sample: PBMCs. The chain has TRBV6-4 and TRBJ1-5; 10 bases are shared with TRBD1. The TCR was taken from a boy younger than 18 in good health and CMV-seronegative. CDR3 loop: CASRGDRGYSNQPQHF. The CDR3, as DNA: TGTGCCAGCAGAGGGGACAGGGGATATAGCAATCAGCCCCAGCATTTT.